Listed here are 14 T cell receptor beta chains from one sample, sequenced in a study of T cell responses to AZD1222 COVID-19 vaccine. Sequencing used immunoSEQ multiplex PCR; TCRdb keeps in-frame clones, though not all of them. This sample has around 94,000 clones, with around 87% found just once. This material consisted of peripheral blood, taken on day 0 of AZD1222 vaccination. These receptors were obtained from an adult in good health.

The J gene is TRBJ1-1, the V gene TRBV7-2; D is undetermined. The V and J ends lost 2 bases and 2 bases respectively, with 6 bases between them. CDR3 length: 13 residues. Germline loops: CDR1 SGHTA, CDR2 FQGNSA. The DNA for the CDR3 is TGTGCCAGCAGCTTAAACAGCAACACTGAAGCTTTCTTT. Residues: CASSLNSNTEAFF. The full variable domain, with the rest looked up from reference TRBV7-2 and TRBJ1-1, is GAGVSQSPSNKVTEKGKDVELRCDPISGHTALYWYRQSLGQGLEFLIYFQGNSAPDKSGLPSDRFSAERTGGSVSTLTIQRTQQEDSAVYLCASSLNSNTEAFFGQGTRLTVV.

The rearrangement joins TRBV5-6 to TRBJ1-6; TRBD1 is a possible D gene (6 bases). The CDR3 extends over 14 amino acids. In germline, CDR1 is SGHDT, CDR2 YYEEEE. The V gene lost 5 bases and the J gene lost 7 bases, with 13 bases spanning the gap. The CDR3 loop reads CASSSQGLNSPLHF. CDR3 nucleotides: TGTGCCAGCAGTTCACAGGGACTGAATTCACCCCTCCACTTT.

The chain has TRBV15 and TRBJ1-4; D might be TRBD1 (5 bases). The length of the CDR3 is 13 residues. Trimming removed 5 bases from V and 2 bases from J, with 6 bases in between. Germline values: CDR1 LNHNV, CDR2 YYDKDF (reference sequence). The CDR3 coding sequence is TGTGCCACCAGCCCAGGGACTAATGAAAAACTGTTTTTT. This gives the protein CATSPGTNEKLFF.

The rearrangement joins TRBV27 to TRBJ1-5; D not resolved. This CDR3 region has 15 residues. Trimming pared 0 bases from V and 4 bases from J, leaving 10 bases between. The germline V gene encodes CDR1 MNHEY and CDR2 SMNVEV (reference sequence). The CDR3 DNA is TGTGCCAGCAGTTTATCGCGGGTGGGGAATCAGCCCCAGCATTTT. It yields the protein CASSLSRVGNQPQHF.

The genes are TRBV5-6 and TRBJ1-2, with D uncertain. The length of the CDR3 is 15 residues. The V end was cut by 3 bases, the J end by 3 bases, with 15 bases between. The germline gives CDR1 SGHDT, CDR2 YYEEEE. The CDR3 bases are TGTGCCAGCAGCTCTAATGGGTTACAGTACTATGGCTACACCTTC. The encoded protein is CASSSNGLQYYGYTF. The entire variable domain, with the rest obtained from reference TRBV5-6 and TRBJ1-2, is as follows: DAGVTQSPTHLIKTRGQQVTLRCSPKSGHDTVSWYQQALGQGPQFIFQYYEEEERQRGNFPDRFSGHQFPNYSSELNVNALLLGDSALYLCASSSNGLQYYGYTFGSGTRLTVV.

This chain uses TRBV19 with TRBJ2-7, with 7 bases that match TRBD2. Germline V gives CDR1 LNHDA, CDR2 SQIVND (reference sequence). The J segment lost 2 bases and the V segment lost 3 bases, leaving 1 base of the junction unmatched. CDR3 size: 13 residues. For the CDR3, the DNA is TGTGCCAGTAGTATCGCGGGGGCCTACGAGCAGTACTTC. Encoded protein: CASSIAGAYEQYF.

This chain links TRBV14 with TRBJ2-7; perhaps TRBD1 as D (6 bases). V dropped 0 bases and J dropped 3 bases, with 12 bases sitting between them. Per the germline V gene, CDR1 is SGHDN and CDR2 is FVKESK. The CDR3 has 15 residues. CDR3 in amino acids: CASSQEGRGVYEQYF. In DNA, the CDR3 is TGTGCCAGCAGCCAAGAAGGCAGGGGTGTCTACGAGCAGTACTTC.

The V gene is TRBV28, the J gene TRBJ1-5, with no clear D. Germline lookup yields CDR1 MDHEN and CDR2 SYDVKM. The CDR3 extends over 14 amino acids. V lost 7 bases and J lost 0, with 10 bases in between. The DNA of the CDR3 is TGTGCCAGCAAGGCCGTAGGTAGCAATCAGCCCCAGCATTTT. Amino acids: CASKAVGSNQPQHF.

V and J are TRBV3-1 (or the pseudogene TRBV3-2) and TRBJ1-5; D uncertain. Germline V gene lookup returns CDR1 LGHDT and CDR2 YNNKEL (reference sequence). V lost 0 bases to trimming and J lost 5 bases, with 5 bases between them. The CDR3 has 13 amino acids. In nucleotides, the CDR3 is TGTGCCAGCAGCCAAGATTTAGATCAGCCCCAGCATTTT. Residues: CASSQDLDQPQHF.

The chain couples TRBV9 to TRBJ2-3; D remains ambiguous. Deletions cut 7 bases from V and 2 bases from J, with 14 bases between. CDR3 size: 14 residues. Germline CDR1 reads SGDLS; CDR2 reads YYNGEE. CDR3 nucleotide sequence: TGTGCCAGCCAAGAGGCAGACCACACAGATACGCAGTATTTT. Its translation: CASQEADHTDTQYF. Using reference TRBV9 and TRBJ2-3 for the parts outside the CDR3, the full variable domain is DSGVTQTPKHLITATGQRVTLRCSPRSGDLSVYWYQQSLDQGLQFLIQYYNGEERAKGNILERFSAQQFPDLHSELNLSSLELGDSALYFCASQEADHTDTQYFGPGTRLTVL.

Here the CDR3 reads CASSITRTGNQPQHF. The CDR3 DNA reads TGTGCCAGTAGTATTACCAGGACGGGCAATCAGCCCCAGCATTTT. This chain uses TRBV19 with TRBJ1-5; the D is unclear. Germline CDR1 reads LNHDA; CDR2 reads SQIVND (reference sequence). V gave up 3 bases and J gave up 2 bases, with 11 bases separating them. The CDR3 runs 15 residues.

This clone came up a few times. V and J are TRBV6-1 and TRBJ1-2, with 9 nucleotides matching TRBD1. Germline CDR1 MNHNS, CDR2 SASEGT. V trimming: 2 bases; J trimming: 8 bases; junction bases outside the gene matches: 9. The CDR3 contains 15 residues. The CDR3 DNA reads as TGTGCCAGCAGTGAACGGGGACAGGGTACCCGCGGCTACACCTTC. Its protein product is CASSERGQGTRGYTF.

This clone has only a few counts. V and J are TRBV4-2 and TRBJ1-2; no definite D call. V lost 0 bases and J 8 bases, leaving 4 bases between the germline ends. The CDR3 is 11 residues long. Germline V lookup: CDR1 LGHNA, CDR2 YNFKEQ. The CDR3 sequence is CASSQDGGYTF. The CDR3, as DNA: TGTGCCAGCAGCCAAGATGGGGGCTACACCTTC.

The chain has TRBV24-1 and TRBJ2-5; 7 bases map to TRBD2. Germline V gives CDR1 KGHDR, CDR2 SFDVKD. Trimming at V came to 12 bases and at J to 0 bases, leaving 12 bases not matched to a gene. The CDR3 spans 15 residues. CDR3 sequence reads: CAPKRGPGHQETQYF. The CDR3 DNA follows: TGTGCCCCCAAGCGGGGACCCGGGCACCAAGAGACCCAGTACTTC.